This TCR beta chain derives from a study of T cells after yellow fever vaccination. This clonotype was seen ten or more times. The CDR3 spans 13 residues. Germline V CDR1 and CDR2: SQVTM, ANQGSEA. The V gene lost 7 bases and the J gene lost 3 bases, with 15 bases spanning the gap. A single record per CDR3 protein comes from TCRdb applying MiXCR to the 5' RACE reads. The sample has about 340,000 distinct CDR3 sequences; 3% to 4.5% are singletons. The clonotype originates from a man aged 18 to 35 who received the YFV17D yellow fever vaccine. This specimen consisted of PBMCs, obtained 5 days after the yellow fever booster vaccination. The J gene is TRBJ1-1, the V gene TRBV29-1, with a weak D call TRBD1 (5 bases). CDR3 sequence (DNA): TGCAGCGCCGAGGGGCAAGAGGACACTGAAGCTTTCTTT. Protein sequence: CSAEGQEDTEAFF.